In this sample, the clone carrying this T cell receptor beta chain turned up a few times. Its antigen is unknown. The data are from a study of beta chain features in type 1 diabetes. Cell sorting via CD45RO/CCR7/CD25/CD127/CD95/CD27 was performed to obtain CD4+ naive, central memory, regulatory and stem cell-like memory cells. Overall study results and limits: Patients with Type 1 diabetes showed moderately but significantly shorter TCRB CDR3s in all four CD4+ subsets.

Expressed TCRB transcripts were sequenced because the entire RNA isolate underwent reverse transcription. Profiled with immunoSEQ multiplex PCR; TCRdb holds only in-frame clones, not every one. In the table there are 200,000 to 250,000 clones, about 30% of which are singletons. This CDR3 region has 17 residues. Per germline, CDR1 SEHNR and CDR2 FQNEAQ (reference sequence). J lost 0 bases, V lost 4 bases, and 4 bases had no gene match. Sequenced input: central memory CD4+ T cells from blood. The sequence was collected from a man aged 25 to 40 in good health. The chain carries TRBV7-9 and TRBJ2-1; TRBD2 matches at 12 bases. The CDR3, as DNA: TGTGCCAGCAGCTCGACGACTAGCGGGAGCTCCTACAATGAGCAGTTCTTC. The encoded protein is CASSSTTSGSSYNEQFF.